One and the same sample provided the 20 T cell receptor beta chains below, sequenced in a study of human T cells and chemical hapten exposure. Time point given: patch test 3, about 24 weeks after DPC sensitization. The sample's treatment: therapeutic diphenylcyclopropenone sensitization with weekly scalp DPC. TCRdb used MiXCR to reprocess the RACE reads, holding one entry per CDR3 protein. The data hold over 55,000 distinct CDR3 sequences, with 11% observed a single time. The input for sequencing was whole blood, taken in connection with sensitization to the hapten diphenylcyclopropenone (DPC). These receptor sequences come from a woman between 45 and 60 years old with alopecia areata. Some clones in this sample may be carry-over from other donors' samples.

This clonotype has only a few counts. The J gene is TRBJ2-7, the V gene TRBV3-1; D not certain. V was pared by 1 base and J by 0 bases, with 7 bases between. The CDR3 has 14 residues. Germline V CDR1 and CDR2: LGHDT, YNNKEL (reference sequence). CDR3 residues: CASSQAGASYEQYF. The CDR3, as DNA: TGTGCCAGCAGCCAAGCGGGCGCCTCCTACGAGCAGTACTTC.

This chain links TRBV12-3 or TRBV12-4 with TRBJ2-7, with no clear D. The CDR3 spans 13 residues. V lost 2 bases and J lost 4, with 9 bases in between. The CDR3 here is CASSLQALYEQYF. The CDR3 DNA sequence: TGTGCCAGCAGTTTACAAGCTTTATACGAGCAGTACTTC.

In this sample, this clonotype turned up many times. The V and J genes are TRBV18 and TRBJ1-1, with 7 bases matching TRBD1. V shed 3 bases, J shed 0 bases, and the junction held 4 bases outside the gene matches. The CDR3 is made up of 15 amino acids. Germline lookup yields CDR1 KGHSH and CDR2 LQKENI. DNA of the CDR3: TGTGCCAGCTCACCGGGACAGATGATGAACACTGAAGCTTTCTTT. It is translated as CASSPGQMMNTEAFF.

The chain carries TRBV29-1 and TRBJ2-1, with 14 bases identical to TRBD2. CDR1 is SQVTM, CDR2 ANQGSEA, per germline. The trim removed 6 bases at V and 2 bases at J, leaving 3 bases unmatched. This CDR3 comprises 15 residues. The CDR3 region is CSVGLAGEAYNEQFF. The DNA for the CDR3 is TGCAGCGTGGGACTAGCGGGAGAAGCCTACAATGAGCAGTTCTTC.

This clonotype was seen a handful of times. The chain links TRBV21-1 to TRBJ1-1. TRBV21-1 is designated a pseudogene. The CDR3 covers 16 residues. The CDR3 region is CASSKVGSRMNTEAFF. CDR3 coding DNA: TGTGCCAGCAGCAAAGTGGGGTCACGGATGAACACTGAAGCTTTCTTT.

This clonotype has at least ten counts. V usage is TRBV7-9 and J usage is TRBJ1-1, with 9 bases matching TRBD1. The trim removed 2 bases at V and 3 bases at J, leaving 4 bases unmatched. Germline-derived CDR1 and CDR2 are SEHNR and FQNEAQ (reference sequence). CDR3 length equals 15 residues. CDR3 amino acids: CASSLKQGAYTEAFF. CDR3 sequence (DNA): TGTGCCAGCAGCTTAAAACAGGGGGCCTACACTGAAGCTTTCTTT.

This clonotype was counted many times. The CDR3 DNA follows: TGTGCCAGCGGCACTAGCGGGATGACCCAGTACTTC. Residues: CASGTSGMTQYF. The chain uses TRBV12-3 or TRBV12-4 and TRBJ2-5, with 10 bases matching TRBD2. Trimming removed 8 bases from V and 7 bases from J; junction bases left unmatched: 4. This CDR3 has 12 amino acids.

This clonotype has a count of ten or more. The J gene is TRBJ2-6, the V gene TRBV6-2 or TRBV6-3; D ambiguous. Between the trimmed V and J ends, which lost 2 bases and 0 bases, there was a span of 2 bases. This CDR3 comprises 14 residues. The germline V gene has CDR1 MNHEY and CDR2 SVGEGT. CDR3 region: CASSYSSGANVLTF. In DNA, the CDR3 is TGTGCCAGCAGTTACAGCTCTGGGGCCAACGTCCTGACTTTC.

This clonotype has ten or more counts. V is TRBV7-9 and J is TRBJ1-2, with D unresolved. V lost 3 bases and J 5 bases, leaving 7 bases between the germline ends. The CDR3 totals 12 residues. CDR1 SEHNR and CDR2 FQNEAQ come from the germline V gene (reference sequence). The CDR3 DNA reads TGTGCCAGCAGCTTCTCCCAATATGGCTACACCTTC. Translated: CASSFSQYGYTF.

Many counts were recorded for this clonotype. V usage is TRBV11-2 and J usage is TRBJ2-3; no clear D. The CDR3 runs to 15 residues. Per the germline V gene, CDR1 is SGHAT and CDR2 is FQNNGV. Trimming took 3 bases from V and 3 from J, leaving 13 bases between them. The CDR3 loop is CASSFSTVVTDTQYF. The CDR3 nucleotides read TGTGCCAGCAGCTTTTCGACCGTAGTAACAGATACGCAGTATTTT.

The sample holds a few counts of this clonotype. The chain is built from TRBV6-5 and TRBJ1-5; D remains ambiguous. The V and J ends lost 6 bases and 2 bases respectively, with 20 bases between them. The CDR3 loop spans 17 amino acids. The germline CDR1 and CDR2 sequences are MNHEY and SVGAGI. The CDR3 spells CASSKRAAARGNQPQHF. DNA for the CDR3: TGTGCCAGCAGCAAAAGGGCCGCTGCTAGGGGCAATCAGCCCCAGCATTTT.

V and J are TRBV18 and TRBJ1-3; D may be TRBD1 (5 bases). V was clipped by 0 bases and J by 2 bases, with 11 bases between them. Germline values: CDR1 KGHSH, CDR2 LQKENI. The CDR3 has 16 residues. The CDR3 coding sequence is TGTGCCAGCTCACCACCGGAGGGGCTGGCTGGAAACACCATATATTTT. Amino acid sequence: CASSPPEGLAGNTIYF.

This clonotype has just a few counts. The chain employs TRBV20-1 and TRBJ1-5, with a weak D call TRBD1 (6 bases). Germline loops: CDR1 DFQATT, CDR2 SNEGSKA (reference sequence). This CDR3 spans 12 amino acids. V was pared by 5 bases and J by 4 bases, with 9 bases between. The CDR3 coding sequence is TGCAGTGCTGCTGGACAGAATCAGCCCCAGCATTTT. Translated: CSAAGQNQPQHF.

The CDR3 DNA follows: TGTGCCAGCAGTAGCCCGACGCGGGCGGGCTCCTACGAGCAGTACTTC. This encodes CASSSPTRAGSYEQYF. The V call is TRBV27, the J call TRBJ2-7, with D possibly TRBD2 on 5 matching bases. Trimming took off 5 bases at V and 0 bases at J, with 17 bases between the two ends. The CDR3 is 16 residues long. Germline V lookup: CDR1 MNHEY, CDR2 SMNVEV (reference sequence).

The chain links TRBV28 to TRBJ2-4; the D is unclear. V was cut by 5 bases and J by 0 bases, with 11 bases left in between. The germline gives CDR1 MDHEN, CDR2 SYDVKM. CDR3 length: 15 residues. The CDR3 coding sequence is TGTGCCAGCAGTCCTATCGGTACAGCCAAAAACATTCAGTACTTC. This codes for CASSPIGTAKNIQYF.

The sample holds many counts of this clonotype. The chain joins TRBV6-2 or TRBV6-3 to TRBJ1-1; TRBD1 is a possible D gene (5 bases). The germline V and J ends were trimmed by 2 bases and 4 bases, with 26 bases remaining between them. The germline gives CDR1 MNHEY, CDR2 SVGEGT. The CDR3 length is 19 residues. The CDR3 coding sequence is TGTGCCAGCAGTTACCCCCATTTCCGAGGGGACTGGGGTACCACTGAAGCTTTCTTT. Protein: CASSYPHFRGDWGTTEAFF.

This clonotype was seen only a few times. V and J are TRBV29-1 and TRBJ1-4; D remains ambiguous. The V gene's germline CDR1 is SQVTM and CDR2 ANQGSEA. Between the trimmed V and J ends, which lost 4 bases and 9 bases, there was a span of 9 bases. This CDR3 region has 11 residues. The CDR3 nucleotides are TGCAGCGTTGCGGGAGGGCAAAAACTGTTTTTT. Its translation: CSVAGGQKLFF.

This clonotype was seen repeatedly, ten times or more. The chain employs TRBV5-8 and TRBJ2-2; D may be TRBD1 (5 bases). The V end was cut by 1 base, the J end by 2 bases, with 9 bases between. The CDR3 sequence is 15 residues long. Germline CDR1 reads SGHTS; CDR2 reads YDEGEE. This CDR3 is CASSLLGHNTGELFF. The CDR3 DNA is TGTGCCAGCAGCTTGCTGGGGCACAACACCGGGGAGCTGTTTTTT.

This clonotype showed up just a few times. The chain joins TRBV20-1 to TRBJ2-3, with 11 bases aligning to TRBD2. V trimming: 6 bases; J trimming: 2 bases; junction bases outside the gene matches: 10. Germline V gene sequence: CDR1 DFQATT, CDR2 SNEGSKA (reference sequence). The CDR3 consists of 16 residues. This CDR3 reads CSAKPHSGGATDTQYF. DNA of the CDR3: TGCAGTGCAAAGCCCCATAGCGGGGGGGCCACAGATACGCAGTATTTT.

Many counts were recorded for this clonotype. J is TRBJ2-1 and V is TRBV6-2 or TRBV6-3; 10 bases are shared with TRBD2. The CDR3 is made up of 18 amino acids. Germline V gene data show CDR1 as MNHEY and CDR2 as SVGEGT. The junction had 19 bases not matched to a gene; V was cut back by 5 bases and J by 9 bases. The CDR3 DNA sequence: TGTGCCAGCAGTCCCTTCCTCTCGAGCGGGAGGGCCTTTGGTGAGCAGTTCTTC. This encodes CASSPFLSSGRAFGEQFF.